One T cell receptor beta chain is described in this entry. Its target is unknown. Profiled with immunoSEQ multiplex PCR; TCRdb holds only in-frame clones, not every one. This table has about 92,000 clones, around nine tenths appearing once. This sample stems from a study of graft-versus-host responses after intestinal transplantation. Study context: Each transplant was multivisceral, liver-intestinal, or isolated intestinal. General study findings and limits: Recipient bone marrow held GvH clones, some seen earlier in ileum or blood.

The trim removed 1 base at V and 7 bases at J, leaving 6 bases unmatched. Germline values: CDR1 MGHRA, CDR2 YSYEKL. The CDR3 contains 16 residues. The chain employs TRBV4-1 and TRBJ2-2, with 10 bases identical to TRBD2. The sequencing here drew on unstimulated CD8+ T cells sorted from spleen or lymph node cells, taken before intestinal transplant. This receptor was taken from a human donor who received an intestinal transplant. The CDR3 bases are TGCGCCAGCAGCCAAGCGACTAGCGGGCTTCTCGGGGAGCTGTTTTTT. Amino acid sequence: CASSQATSGLLGELFF.